This TCR beta chain was documented in a study of blood T cell repertoires in COVID-19. Study details: Italy, Spain and the United States were the sources of the convalescent and acute COVID-19 samples. PBMCs, B-cell-depleted T cells, or T cells were the source of the cDNA or gDNA that made up the material.

Patients from Seattle were sampled longitudinally, starting during active infection. In the authors' workflow: Estimation of nucleated cell counts relied on the amplification of reference gene primers. TCRdb keeps only in-frame clones here, not all; method: immunoSEQ multiplex PCR. The DNA gave D and trimming, while V, J and clone size come from that table. The sample includes hundreds of thousands of clones, over 70% of them seen just once. Only one count was recorded for this clone. The CDR3 length is 15 residues. V was pared by 1 base and J by 4 bases, with 13 bases between. Germline V gene sequence: CDR1 MNHNS, CDR2 SASEGT.

The chain uses TRBV6-1 and TRBJ1-2, with a tentative D call TRBD1 (6 bases). The origin of this receptor is a woman in her 50s with COVID-19, enrolled during active disease. Sequenced input: peripheral blood. The CDR3 DNA sequence: TGTGCCAGCAGTGAAGGACAGGCCGACCCCTATGGCTACACCTTC. Its protein is CASSEGQADPYGYTF.